The sequence of this TCR beta chain was determined in a study of identical twins. MiXCR, run by TCRdb on the 5' RACE reads, gives a single entry per CDR3 protein. The profile covers under 300,000 distinct CDR3 sequences, with 6.5% to 8% appearing a single time and about 15% taken by the ten largest. This CDR3 has 12 residues. V was cut by 1 base and J by 10 bases, with 8 bases left in between. The germline gives CDR1 LGHDT, CDR2 YNNKEL (reference sequence). The sample also formed part of further work on T cells expressing NK-cell markers.

The receptor's source is a woman younger than 35 in good health. The sequenced sample consisted of CD8+ T cells sorted from blood. This chain links TRBV3-1 with TRBJ2-1; TRBD2 is a possible D gene (5 bases). CDR3: CASSQVTGEQFF. CDR3 bases: TGTGCCAGCAGCCAAGTCACGGGAGAGCAGTTCTTC.